This TCR beta chain was captured by sequencing in a study of T cells after yellow fever vaccination. Findings and limits, study-wide: Most primary-vaccination clones recurred post-booster (roughly 96% CD4, over 70% CD8). Only a small proportion of the clonotypes turned up in both the CD4 and the CD8 compartments, likely arising from convergent recombination.

CDR1 and CDR2 from the germline V gene are SGHTA and FQGNSA. Between the trimmed V and J ends, which lost 3 bases and 5 bases, there was a span of 11 bases. CDR3 length equals 14 residues. This clonotype was seen a handful of times. Its specificity is not known. From the 5' RACE reads, TCRdb called clonotypes with MiXCR, one entry per CDR3 protein. The data show hundreds of thousands of distinct CDR3 sequences, approximately 13% seen once. The chain uses TRBV7-2 and TRBJ2-1; D remains ambiguous. Sequencing was performed on PBMCs, taken on the day of the yellow fever booster vaccination. This clonotype was obtained from a man aged 25 to 40 who received the YFV17D yellow fever vaccine. The CDR3 bases are TGTGCCAGCAGCTTCTACTCGATCCACAATGAGCAGTTCTTC. Residues: CASSFYSIHNEQFF.